These 2 T cell receptor beta chains originate from one sample sequenced in a study of T cell responses to AZD1222 COVID-19 vaccine. Data came from immunoSEQ multiplex PCR; TCRdb stores just in-frame clones and leaves some out. The sample consists of more than 110,000 clones, approximately 92% of them appearing once. The specimen comprised peripheral blood, sampled 28 days after the second AZD1222 dose. The receptors shown here come from an adult who received the AZD1222 COVID-19 vaccine.

The chain has TRBV27 and TRBJ1-2, with a possible D match to TRBD1 (5 bases). This CDR3 contains 16 residues. V lost 0 bases to trimming and J lost 5 bases, with 16 bases between them. Germline assignment: CDR1 MNHEY and CDR2 SMNVEV (reference sequence). CDR3 amino acids: CASSLSMGDRLYGYTF. Here the CDR3 DNA reads TGTGCCAGCAGTTTATCGATGGGGGACCGACTTTATGGCTACACCTTC.

This rearrangement joins TRBV19 to TRBJ2-5; D is undetermined. The length of the CDR3 is 13 residues. V shed 7 bases and J shed 4 bases, with 13 bases lying between them. Germline lookup yields CDR1 LNHDA and CDR2 SQIVND (reference sequence). CDR3 sequence reads: CASNPLLGETQYF. CDR3 in DNA: TGTGCCAGTAACCCCTTACTGGGAGAGACCCAGTACTTC.